The 23 T cell receptor beta chains below were found in one sample sequenced in a study of shared clonotypes between healthy human individuals. The assay was immunoSEQ multiplex PCR, and TCRdb's table has in-frame clones only and misses some. The data show roughly 680,000 clones, just under 75% seen once. Source material: memory CD4+ T cells sorted from blood. The subset denotes: CD45RA-negative fraction. The source is a woman under 40 in good health.

This chain links TRBV12-5 with TRBJ2-1, with 8 bases identical to TRBD1. The V gene's germline CDR1 is LGHNT and CDR2 FRNRAP. J was trimmed by 6 bases and V by 0 bases; bases with no gene match: 7. CDR3 length: 16 amino acids. CDR3 in amino acids: CASGLVVGQGPNEQFF. In nucleotides, the CDR3 is TGTGCTAGTGGTTTGGTAGTAGGACAGGGTCCCAATGAGCAGTTCTTC.

The CDR3 here is CASSSPSGVRTSGELFF. CDR3 coding DNA: TGTGCCAGCAGTTCCCCCAGCGGTGTAAGAACAAGCGGGGAGCTGTTTTTT. The J gene is TRBJ2-2, the V gene TRBV28; tentatively, D is TRBD2 (5 bases). The CDR3 is made up of 17 amino acids. V shed 4 bases and J shed 7 bases, with 22 bases lying between them. Germline lookup yields CDR1 MDHEN and CDR2 SYDVKM. Variable domain in full (rest from reference TRBV28 and TRBJ2-2): DVKVTQSSRYLVKRTGEKVFLECVQDMDHENMFWYRQDPGLGLRLIYFSYDVKMKEKGDIPEGYSVSREKKERFSLILESASTNQTSMYLCASSSPSGVRTSGELFFGEGSRLTVL.

The chain recombines TRBV29-1 with TRBJ2-2, with 8 bases matching TRBD1. Germline-derived CDR1 and CDR2 are SQVTM and ANQGSEA. Losses at the gene ends were 8 bases for V and 5 bases for J; bases not matched to a gene: 13. CDR3 size: 15 residues. CDR3 protein: CSTRTGTGRTGELFF. The CDR3 coding sequence is TGCAGCACCCGAACCGGGACAGGACGGACCGGGGAGCTGTTTTTT.

This clone was observed at least ten times. The V gene is TRBV7-9, the J gene TRBJ2-6; possibly TRBD1 or TRBD2 for D (6 bases each). CDR1 and CDR2 (germline): SEHNR, FQNEAQ (reference sequence). This CDR3 is 18 amino acids long. V lost 5 bases to trimming and J lost 0 bases, with 17 bases between them. The CDR3 sequence is CASSPMGGGHSGANVLTF. The DNA of the CDR3 is TGTGCCAGCAGCCCCATGGGGGGCGGCCACTCTGGGGCCAACGTCCTGACTTTC.

The V gene is TRBV7-9, the J gene TRBJ1-1; D possibly corresponds to TRBD1 (5 bases). The V gene's germline CDR1 is SEHNR and CDR2 FQNEAQ (reference sequence). Trimming took off 7 bases at V and 4 bases at J, with 19 bases between the two ends. CDR3 length equals 15 residues. The CDR3 DNA is TGTGCCAGCACCCAAGGGTGGGGCCTCCTCACTGAAGCTTTCTTT. This codes for CASTQGWGLLTEAFF. The full variable domain, with the rest looked up from reference TRBV7-9 and TRBJ1-1, is DTGVSQNPRHKITKRGQNVTFRCDPISEHNRLYWYRQTLGQGPEFLTYFQNEAQLEKSRLLSDRFSAERPKGSFSTLEIQRTEQGDSAMYLCASTQGWGLLTEAFFGQGTRLTVV.

The rearrangement uses TRBV25-1 and TRBJ1-1, with a tentative D call TRBD1 (5 bases). V shed 3 bases and J shed 7 bases, with 6 bases lying between them. Germline-derived CDR1 and CDR2 are MGHDK and SYGVNS. CDR3 length: 11 amino acids. The CDR3 region is CASSETDEAFF. The CDR3 DNA follows: TGTGCCAGCAGTGAGACAGATGAAGCTTTCTTT. Variable domain in full (rest from reference TRBV25-1 and TRBJ1-1): EADIYQTPRYLVIGTGKKITLECSQTMGHDKMYWYQQDPGMELHLIHYSYGVNSTEKGDLSSESTVSRIRTEHFPLTLESARPSHTSQYLCASSETDEAFFGQGTRLTVV.

This rearrangement joins TRBV7-6 to TRBJ2-3; 7 positions agree with TRBD1. Germline CDR1 reads SGHVS; CDR2 reads FNYEAQ. The J segment lost 3 bases and the V segment lost 5 bases, leaving 5 bases of the junction unmatched. This CDR3 is 14 amino acids long. The CDR3 protein is CASSRDSQTDTQYF. Here the CDR3 DNA reads TGTGCCAGCAGCCGGGACAGCCAAACAGATACGCAGTATTTT.

This rearrangement joins TRBV10-3 to TRBJ1-1; the D gene is possibly TRBD1 (6 bases). The V end was cut by 3 bases, the J end by 1 base, with 18 bases between. Looked up from germline, CDR1 is ENHRY and CDR2 is SYGVKD. The CDR3 contains 17 residues. CDR3: CAISDRGMVTGNTEAFF. CDR3 DNA: TGTGCCATCAGTGACCGAGGGATGGTGACAGGGAACACTGAAGCTTTCTTT.

Only one count was recorded for this clone. This rearrangement joins TRBV18 to TRBJ2-7; 8 bases align to TRBD2. CDR3 length equals 16 residues. Germline V gene lookup returns CDR1 KGHSH and CDR2 LQKENI. V dropped 0 bases and J dropped 4; count of bases not matched to a gene: 8. The CDR3 is CASSPPNSQREYEQYF. The CDR3, as DNA: TGTGCCAGCTCACCACCAAATAGCCAGCGGGAGTACGAGCAGTACTTC.

This clone has a handful of counts. This chain joins TRBV29-1 and TRBJ2-4; 9 bases are a match to TRBD2. The CDR3 consists of 13 residues. Germline V gene sequence: CDR1 SQVTM, CDR2 ANQGSEA. V was pared by 6 bases and J by 6 bases, with 6 bases of the junction left unmatched. The CDR3 loop is CSVIAGVGNIQYF. Here the CDR3 DNA reads TGCAGCGTAATAGCGGGAGTGGGAAACATTCAGTACTTC.

The chain carries TRBV7-6 and TRBJ2-7; TRBD2 matches 12 bases. V dropped 5 bases and J dropped 5; count of bases not matched to a gene: 13. The CDR3 loop spans 17 amino acids. Germline V gene data show CDR1 as SGHVS and CDR2 as FNYEAQ. The CDR3 nucleotides read TGTGCCAGCAGCCCCTGGCTAGCGGGAGGGCGGGGGAACGAGCAGTACTTC. This sequence encodes CASSPWLAGGRGNEQYF. The complete variable domain, with remaining parts taken from reference TRBV7-6 and TRBJ2-7, reads GAGVSQSPRYKVTKRGQDVALRCDPISGHVSLYWYRQALGQGPEFLTYFNYEAQQDKSGLPNDRFSAERPEGSISTLTIQRTEQRDSAMYRCASSPWLAGGRGNEQYFGPGTRLTVT.

The chain has TRBV6-5 and TRBJ2-1, with D possibly matching TRBD2 (5 bases). Germline V gene sequence: CDR1 MNHEY, CDR2 SVGAGI. The CDR3 spans 13 residues. V gave up 6 bases and J gave up 3 bases, with 9 bases separating them. The CDR3 reads CASRQTSYNEQFF. CDR3 nucleotides: TGTGCCAGCAGACAAACTAGCTACAATGAGCAGTTCTTC.

The gene calls are TRBV7-6 and TRBJ2-5, with 12 positions matching TRBD2. The CDR3 loop spans 17 amino acids. The germline gives CDR1 SGHVS, CDR2 FNYEAQ. Trimming removed 5 bases from V and 7 bases from J; junction bases left unmatched: 14. The CDR3 reads CASSLRLAGAPAGTQYF. CDR3 nucleotide sequence: TGTGCCAGCAGCCTTAGACTAGCGGGGGCCCCCGCGGGGACCCAGTACTTC.

The chain recombines TRBV5-1 with TRBJ2-2, with D hard to call. The V and J ends lost 4 bases and 2 bases respectively, with 12 bases between them. The CDR3 is 15 amino acids. Germline CDR1 and CDR2: SGHRS and YFSETQ. In DNA, the CDR3 is TGCGCCAGCAGCCTTCTTTCCTTTAACACCGGGGAGCTGTTTTTT. It encodes CASSLLSFNTGELFF.

The V and J genes are TRBV5-1 and TRBJ2-5; 9 bases align to TRBD1. There are 14 residues in the CDR3. Germline values: CDR1 SGHRS, CDR2 YFSETQ. J gave up 5 bases and V 6 bases, and 8 bases lay outside the gene matches. The CDR3 reads CASIDRGEGETQYF. CDR3 nucleotide sequence: TGCGCCAGCATCGACAGGGGGGAAGGGGAGACCCAGTACTTC.

The rearrangement joins TRBV7-8 to TRBJ2-2, with 7 nucleotides matching TRBD2. CDR3 size: 15 residues. Looked up from germline, CDR1 is SGHVS and CDR2 is FQNEAQ. With 6 bases clipped from V and 2 bases from J, the junction kept 6 bases outside the gene matches. The CDR3 is CASRPGTINTGELFF. CDR3 nucleotides: TGTGCCAGCAGACCCGGGACTATCAACACCGGGGAGCTGTTTTTT.

The V call is TRBV19, the J call TRBJ2-7; 8 nucleotides line up with TRBD1. This CDR3 contains 12 residues. Germline lookup yields CDR1 LNHDA and CDR2 SQIVND (reference sequence). The trim removed 8 bases at V and 2 bases at J, leaving 2 bases unmatched. This CDR3 is CASAGQAYEQYF. The CDR3 bases are TGTGCCAGTGCGGGACAGGCCTACGAGCAGTACTTC. The full variable domain, completed using reference TRBV19 and TRBJ2-7, is DGGITQSPKYLFRKEGQNVTLSCEQNLNHDAMYWYRQDPGQGLRLIYYSQIVNDFQKGDIAEGYSVSREKKESFPLTVTSAQKNPTAFYLCASAGQAYEQYFGPGTRLTVT.

The chain employs TRBV29-1 and TRBJ2-4; D may be TRBD1 (6 bases). Germline V lookup: CDR1 SQVTM, CDR2 ANQGSEA. This CDR3 contains 11 residues. V was pared by 7 bases and J by 8 bases, with 12 bases between. The DNA for the CDR3 is TGCAGCGCTCAACAGGGAGACATTCAGTACTTC. As protein: CSAQQGDIQYF.

The J gene is TRBJ2-3, the V gene TRBV25-1, with D possibly TRBD2 on 6 matching bases. The V gene lost 1 base and the J gene lost 1 base, with 18 bases spanning the gap. The CDR3 runs to 18 residues. The germline V gene has CDR1 MGHDK and CDR2 SYGVNS. CDR3 in DNA: TGTGCCAGCAGTGAATTAGGAGGGTTTTTATCGGGCACAGATACGCAGTATTTT. Protein: CASSELGGFLSGTDTQYF.

A note on this clone: Distinct nucleotide sequences in the sample also encode this CDR3. The V gene is TRBV28, the J gene TRBJ1-5; a possible D gene is TRBD1 (6 bases). CDR1 is MDHEN and CDR2 is SYDVKM in the germline V gene. The CDR3 extends over 15 amino acids. Deletions cut 3 bases from V and 3 bases from J, with 12 bases between. CDR3: CASSFSRGSNQPQHF. Written as DNA, the CDR3 is TGTGCCAGCAGTTTCTCGAGGGGGTCCAATCAGCCCCAGCATTTT.

This clone was recorded many times. The genes are TRBV15 and TRBJ2-5, with D unresolved. This CDR3 is built from 14 residues. With 0 bases removed from V and 2 bases from J, the gap between germline ends came to 7 bases. Germline V gene data show CDR1 as LNHNV and CDR2 as YYDKDF (reference sequence). The CDR3 region has the DNA TGTGCCACCAGCAGAGATCCCTCTCAAGAGACCCAGTACTTC. Its protein product is CATSRDPSQETQYF. The complete variable domain, with remaining parts taken from reference TRBV15 and TRBJ2-5, reads DAMVIQNPRYQVTQFGKPVTLSCSQTLNHNVMYWYQQKSSQAPKLLFHYYDKDFNNEADTPDNFQSRRPNTSFCFLDIRSPGLGDTAMYLCATSRDPSQETQYFGPGTRLLVL.

This clone appeared many times. The chain carries TRBV2 and TRBJ2-2, with D hard to call. This CDR3 is 13 amino acids long. V was clipped by 11 bases and J by 1 base, with 11 bases between them. Germline V CDR1 and CDR2: SNHLY, FYNNEI. CDR3 bases: TGTGCCGGCCGAGCGCAGAACACCGGGGAGCTGTTTTTT. This encodes CAGRAQNTGELFF.

J is TRBJ2-3 and V is TRBV27, with 7 bases identical to TRBD2. Germline CDR1 MNHEY, CDR2 SMNVEV (reference sequence). With 3 bases clipped from V and 9 bases from J, the junction kept 15 bases outside the gene matches. This CDR3 comprises 16 residues. The CDR3 protein is CASSFKSGTSAGTQYF. The DNA of the CDR3 is TGTGCCAGCAGTTTCAAGAGCGGGACCTCCGCCGGAACGCAGTATTTT.